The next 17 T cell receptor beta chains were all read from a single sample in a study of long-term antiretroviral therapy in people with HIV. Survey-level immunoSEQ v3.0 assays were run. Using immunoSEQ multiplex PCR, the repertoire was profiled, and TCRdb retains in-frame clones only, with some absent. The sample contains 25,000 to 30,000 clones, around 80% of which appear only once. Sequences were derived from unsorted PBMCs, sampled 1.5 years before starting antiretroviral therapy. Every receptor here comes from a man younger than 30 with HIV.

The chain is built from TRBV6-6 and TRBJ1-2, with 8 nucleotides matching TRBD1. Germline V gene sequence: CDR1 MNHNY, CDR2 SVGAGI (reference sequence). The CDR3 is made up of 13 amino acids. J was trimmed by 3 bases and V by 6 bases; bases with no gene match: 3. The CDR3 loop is CASSLDRDYGYTF. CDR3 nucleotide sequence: TGTGCCAGCAGCCTGGACAGGGACTATGGCTACACCTTC.

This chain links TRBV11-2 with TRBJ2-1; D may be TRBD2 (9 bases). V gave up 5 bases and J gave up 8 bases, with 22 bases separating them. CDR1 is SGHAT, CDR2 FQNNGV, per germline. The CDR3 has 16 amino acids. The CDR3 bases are TGTGCCAGCAGCAAGACAGGGGCGGGAGGGCTAGATGAGCAGTTCTTC. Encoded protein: CASSKTGAGGLDEQFF.

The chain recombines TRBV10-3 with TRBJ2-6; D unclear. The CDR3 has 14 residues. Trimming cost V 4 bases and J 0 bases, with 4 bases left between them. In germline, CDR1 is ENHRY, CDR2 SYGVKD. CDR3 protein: CAISVTSGANVLTF. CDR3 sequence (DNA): TGTGCCATCAGTGTTACCTCTGGGGCCAACGTCCTGACTTTC.

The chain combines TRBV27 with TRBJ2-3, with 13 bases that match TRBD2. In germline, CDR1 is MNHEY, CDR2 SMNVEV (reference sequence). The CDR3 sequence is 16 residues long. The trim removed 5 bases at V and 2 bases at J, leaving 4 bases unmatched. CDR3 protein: CASSRGTSGITDTQYF. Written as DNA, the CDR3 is TGTGCCAGCAGTCGGGGGACTAGCGGGATCACAGATACGCAGTATTTT.

The CDR3 is CASSGGQAQAFF. The CDR3 nucleotides read TGTGCCAGCAGCGGGGGACAAGCTCAAGCTTTCTTT. The genes are TRBV5-6 and TRBJ1-1; possible D gene TRBD1, 6 bases. Germline V gene lookup returns CDR1 SGHDT and CDR2 YYEEEE. V lost 4 bases, J lost 9 bases, and 13 bases lay in between. The CDR3 is 12 residues long.

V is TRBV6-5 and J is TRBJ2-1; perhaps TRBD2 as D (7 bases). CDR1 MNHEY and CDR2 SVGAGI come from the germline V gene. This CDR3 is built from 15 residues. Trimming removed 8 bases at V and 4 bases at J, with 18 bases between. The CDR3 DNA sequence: TGTGCCAGCTCGAGGGGGGCGGGAGCTTACAATGAGCAGTTCTTC. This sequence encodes CASSRGAGAYNEQFF.

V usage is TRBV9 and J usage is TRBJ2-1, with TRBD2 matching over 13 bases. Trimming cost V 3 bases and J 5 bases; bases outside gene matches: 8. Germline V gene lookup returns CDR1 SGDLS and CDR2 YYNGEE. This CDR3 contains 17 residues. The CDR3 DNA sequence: TGTGCCAGCAGCGGCCCCGGGACTAGCGGGGAGAACAATGAGCAGTTCTTC. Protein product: CASSGPGTSGENNEQFF. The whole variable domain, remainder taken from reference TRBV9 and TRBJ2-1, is DSGVTQTPKHLITATGQRVTLRCSPRSGDLSVYWYQQSLDQGLQFLIQYYNGEERAKGNILERFSAQQFPDLHSELNLSSLELGDSALYFCASSGPGTSGENNEQFFGPGTRLTVL.

The CDR3, as DNA: TGTGCCAGCAGTTTTATGGGGGACTATGGCTACACCTTC. Encoded protein: CASSFMGDYGYTF. V gene TRBV27 combines with J gene TRBJ1-2, with D tentatively TRBD1 (5 bases). Trimming removed 3 bases from V and 3 bases from J, with 8 bases in between. Germline V CDR1 and CDR2: MNHEY, SMNVEV (reference sequence). This CDR3 is 13 amino acids long.

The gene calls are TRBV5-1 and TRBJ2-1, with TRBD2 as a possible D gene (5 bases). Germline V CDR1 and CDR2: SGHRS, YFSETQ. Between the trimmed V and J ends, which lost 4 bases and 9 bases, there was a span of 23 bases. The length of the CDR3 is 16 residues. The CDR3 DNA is TGCGCCAGCAGCGACCCCTCGGGGAGCCCGGGCGGTGAGCAGTTCTTC. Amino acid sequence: CASSDPSGSPGGEQFF.

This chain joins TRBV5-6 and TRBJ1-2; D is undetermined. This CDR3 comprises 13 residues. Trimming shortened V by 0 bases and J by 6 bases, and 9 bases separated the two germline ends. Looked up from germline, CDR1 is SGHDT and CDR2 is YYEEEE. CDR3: CASSLGSSDGYTF. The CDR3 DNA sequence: TGTGCCAGCAGCTTGGGGAGCTCTGATGGCTACACCTTC.

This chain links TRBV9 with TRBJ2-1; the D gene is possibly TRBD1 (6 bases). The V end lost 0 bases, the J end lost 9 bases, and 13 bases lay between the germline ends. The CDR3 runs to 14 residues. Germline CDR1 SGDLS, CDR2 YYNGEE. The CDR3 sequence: CASSVGSDSAEQFF. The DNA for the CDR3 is TGTGCCAGCAGCGTAGGCTCGGACAGTGCTGAGCAGTTCTTC.

The CDR3 reads CASTLTGGDAGELFF. DNA of the CDR3: TGTGCCAGCACCTTAACAGGGGGGGATGCCGGGGAGCTGTTTTTT. This sequence joins TRBV9 and TRBJ2-2; TRBD1 might be the D (8 bases). This CDR3 has 15 amino acids. Trimming pared 6 bases from V and 6 bases from J, leaving 18 bases between. The germline V gene has CDR1 SGDLS and CDR2 YYNGEE.

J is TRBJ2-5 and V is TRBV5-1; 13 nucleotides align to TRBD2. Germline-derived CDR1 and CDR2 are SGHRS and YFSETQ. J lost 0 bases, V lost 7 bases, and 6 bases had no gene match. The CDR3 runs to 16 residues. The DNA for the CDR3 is TGCGCCAGCGGGCCCGGGACTAGCGGGAACCAAGAGACCCAGTACTTC. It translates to CASGPGTSGNQETQYF.

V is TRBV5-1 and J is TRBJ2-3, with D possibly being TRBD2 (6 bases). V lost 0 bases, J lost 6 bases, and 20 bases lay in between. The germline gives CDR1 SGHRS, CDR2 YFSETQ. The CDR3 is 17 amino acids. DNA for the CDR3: TGCGCCAGCAGCTTGGTTAAGAGGGGACTCCTAGGGGATACGCAGTATTTT. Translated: CASSLVKRGLLGDTQYF.

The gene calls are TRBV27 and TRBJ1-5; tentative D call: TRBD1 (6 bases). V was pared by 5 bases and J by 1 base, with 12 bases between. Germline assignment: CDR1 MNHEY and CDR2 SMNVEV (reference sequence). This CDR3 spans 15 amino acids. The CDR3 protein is CASSPQGWSNQPQHF. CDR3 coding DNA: TGTGCCAGCAGTCCACAGGGCTGGAGCAATCAGCCCCAGCATTTT.

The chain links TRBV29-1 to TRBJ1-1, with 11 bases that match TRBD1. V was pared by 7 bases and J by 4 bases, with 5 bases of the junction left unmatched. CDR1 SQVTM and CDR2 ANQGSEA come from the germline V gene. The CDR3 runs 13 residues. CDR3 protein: CSGRTGGGTEAFF. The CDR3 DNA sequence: TGCAGCGGGAGGACAGGGGGCGGCACTGAAGCTTTCTTT.

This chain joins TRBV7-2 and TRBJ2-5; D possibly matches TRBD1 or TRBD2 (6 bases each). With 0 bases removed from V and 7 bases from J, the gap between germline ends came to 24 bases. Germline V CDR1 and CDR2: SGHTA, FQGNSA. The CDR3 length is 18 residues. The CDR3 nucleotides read TGTGCCAGCAGCTTAGCCCTTAGGGGGGAGCGCCCCCACCCGACCCAGTACTTC. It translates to CASSLALRGERPHPTQYF.